The sequence of this TCR beta chain was determined in a study of blood T cell repertoires in COVID-19. The authors' processing: Cell counts per sample came from amplifying reference gene primers. Clones were read by immunoSEQ multiplex PCR, and TCRdb kept only the in-frame ones, dropping some. V and J calls and clone size are copied from that table; D and trimming were computed from the DNA. Counted here are about 130,000 clones, around four fifths occurring once; the ten biggest clones make up around 20%. The V segment lost 0 bases and the J segment 2 bases; nucleotides outside the gene matches: 6. Germline CDR1 and CDR2: MGHRA and YSYEKL. The CDR3 is made up of 16 amino acids.

This sequence was found in an elderly man with acute or convalescent COVID-19. The rearrangement joins TRBV4-1 to TRBJ2-7, with 8 nucleotides matching TRBD1. Sample: peripheral blood. The CDR3 DNA reads TGCGCCAGCAGCCAAGATATAGAACAGGGGGCCTACGAGCAGTACTTC. Residues: CASSQDIEQGAYEQYF.